The 16 T cell receptor beta chains given below trace back to one sample, sequenced in a study of T-cell memory formation after mild COVID-19. TCRdb re-analysed the 5' RACE reads in MiXCR, keeping a single row per CDR3 protein. The sample consists of some 120,000 distinct CDR3 sequences, about 15% of them appearing once. Sequenced input: PBMCs or a T cell subset sorted from them (not recorded which). These receptors all stem from a man between 18 and 29 years old who had mild COVID-19 (a few samples of this study predate the infection). Cell type and time point are not known.

This clonotype turned up a few times. The chain recombines TRBV7-9 with TRBJ2-2; D remains ambiguous. This CDR3 region has 13 residues. Trimming took off 3 bases at V and 6 bases at J, with 8 bases between the two ends. From germline, CDR1 is SEHNR and CDR2 FQNEAQ (reference sequence). The CDR3 sequence is CASSFRGSGELFF. The CDR3 bases are TGTGCCAGCAGCTTTCGTGGTTCCGGGGAGCTGTTTTTT.

This chain links TRBV11-2 with TRBJ1-1; possible D gene TRBD1, 5 bases. The V gene's germline CDR1 is SGHAT and CDR2 FQNNGV. The CDR3 loop spans 16 amino acids. Trimming took 3 bases from V and 6 from J, leaving 20 bases between them. CDR3: CASSFRIQGGSAEAFF. CDR3 sequence (DNA): TGTGCCAGCAGCTTCAGGATTCAGGGAGGATCTGCTGAAGCTTTCTTT.

CDR3 in DNA: TGCAGTGCTAGTAACGTAAACAGGGCTAGCTATGAAAAACTGTTTTTT. Translating gives CSASNVNRASYEKLFF. The V call is TRBV20-1, the J call TRBJ1-4; the D gene is possibly TRBD1 (6 bases). With 3 bases removed from V and 6 bases from J, the gap between germline ends came to 20 bases. The germline gives CDR1 DFQATT, CDR2 SNEGSKA (reference sequence). The CDR3 consists of 16 residues.

Only a few counts were recorded for this clonotype. The J gene is TRBJ1-1, the V gene TRBV7-2; D gene uncertain. Germline V gene sequence: CDR1 SGHTA, CDR2 FQGNSA. The CDR3 spans 13 residues. Trimming cost V 0 bases and J 0 bases, with 2 bases left between them. In DNA, the CDR3 is TGTGCCAGCAGCTTAGCTATGAACACTGAAGCTTTCTTT. It encodes CASSLAMNTEAFF.

V usage is TRBV21-1 and J usage is TRBJ1-6. TRBV21-1 is a pseudogene locus. The CDR3 runs 14 residues. CDR3 in DNA: TGTGCCAGCAGCAAACGCCGTTTTATTTCTCCTCTCCACTTT. Amino acid sequence: CASSKRRFISPLHF.

On this clonotype itself: A junction end diverges from the germline sequence, so it may reflect a read error. The gene calls are TRBV10-3 and TRBJ2-5, with unresolved D. This CDR3 spans 12 amino acids. CDR1 is ENHRY and CDR2 is SYGVKD in the germline V gene. In DNA, the CDR3 is TGTGCAATCAGTGAGTTGGGTGAGACCCAGTACTTC. It encodes CAISELGETQYF.

About this clonotype: A junction boundary mismatches the germline segment, possibly from a read error. The V and J genes are TRBV7-3 and TRBJ2-5, with 9 nucleotides matching TRBD2. The germline V gene encodes CDR1 SGHTA and CDR2 FQGTGA. The CDR3 runs to 14 residues. In nucleotides, the CDR3 is TGTGCCAGCAGCTATGCGGGGGGGCCCGAGACCAAGTACTTC. It translates to CASSYAGGPETKYF.

This clonotype occurred a few times. The V gene is TRBV4-1, the J gene TRBJ2-5; perhaps TRBD2 as D (6 bases). This CDR3 spans 15 amino acids. Germline V gene sequence: CDR1 MGHRA, CDR2 YSYEKL. The V end was cut by 1 base, the J end by 0 bases, with 9 bases between. CDR3 sequence reads: CASSQGASDQETQYF. CDR3 bases: TGCGCCAGCAGCCAAGGGGCTAGCGACCAAGAGACCCAGTACTTC.

This clonotype was seen a few times. The chain employs TRBV7-2 and TRBJ2-1; 10 nucleotides agree with TRBD2. Trimming took 1 base from V and 7 from J; bases not matched to a gene: 10. The CDR3 loop spans 17 amino acids. From germline, CDR1 is SGHTA and CDR2 FQGNSA. In DNA, the CDR3 is TGTGCCAGCAGCTTAGTTTCGAGCGGGGGGGCCTCGAATGAGCAGTTCTTC. Protein: CASSLVSSGGASNEQFF.

The V and J genes are TRBV28 and TRBJ2-1, with TRBD1 matching over 8 bases. J lost 4 bases, V lost 6 bases, and 8 bases had no gene match. From germline, CDR1 is MDHEN and CDR2 SYDVKM. The CDR3 is 15 amino acids. The CDR3 is CASSPGGLVYNEQFF. The DNA for the CDR3 is TGTGCCAGCAGCCCAGGGGGCTTGGTTTACAATGAGCAGTTCTTC.

This clonotype was detected only a few times. The CDR3 sequence is CASSPGQGQGEQYV. The CDR3 DNA reads as TGTGCCAGCAGCCCTGGACAGGGCCAAGGCGAGCAGTACGTC. The chain couples TRBV7-2 to TRBJ2-7, with 8 bases lining up with TRBD1. Germline CDR1 reads SGHTA; CDR2 reads FQGNSA. The CDR3 covers 14 residues. V dropped 5 bases and J dropped 6; count of bases not matched to a gene: 9.

CDR3 DNA sequence: TGTGCCAGCTCACGGGGCCAAGAGACCCAGTACTTC. Translated: CASSRGQETQYF. This chain connects TRBV18 to TRBJ2-5; no clear D gene. CDR3 size: 12 residues. The V and J ends lost 4 bases and 1 base respectively, with 4 bases between them. Germline lookup yields CDR1 KGHSH and CDR2 LQKENI.

This clonotype has a count of ten or more. The gene calls are TRBV5-1 and TRBJ2-3; the match to TRBD2 covers 14 bases. V lost 0 bases, J lost 5 bases, and 8 bases stayed unmatched. The CDR3 has 18 residues. The germline V gene has CDR1 SGHRS and CDR2 YFSETQ. The CDR3 nucleotides read TGCGCCAGCAGCTTGGCCCGACTAGCGGGGGGGCAATTAGATACGCAGTATTTT. Translating gives CASSLARLAGGQLDTQYF.

The chain joins TRBV5-1 to TRBJ2-5; D may correspond to TRBD1 or TRBD2 (6 bases each). The CDR3 runs 14 residues. Germline V gene lookup returns CDR1 SGHRS and CDR2 YFSETQ. Trimming took off 1 base at V and 6 bases at J, with 13 bases between the two ends. CDR3 sequence reads: CASSLPGGAKTQYF. CDR3 sequence (DNA): TGCGCCAGCAGCTTGCCCGGGGGCGCGAAGACCCAGTACTTC.

This rearrangement joins TRBV6-2 or TRBV6-3 to TRBJ2-5; D ambiguous. V shed 5 bases and J shed 1 base, with 5 bases lying between them. The CDR3 spans 12 residues. Germline V gene data show CDR1 as MNHEY and CDR2 as SVGEGT. The CDR3 reads CASSQIQETQYF. CDR3 DNA sequence: TGTGCCAGCAGTCAGATCCAAGAGACCCAGTACTTC.

J is TRBJ2-3 and V is TRBV7-2; no clear D. Trimming took 5 bases from V and 3 from J, leaving 12 bases between them. Germline CDR1 SGHTA, CDR2 FQGNSA. The CDR3 spans 14 residues. CDR3 in amino acids: CASSLVRGTDTQYF. The CDR3 coding sequence is TGTGCCAGCAGCCTCGTGCGCGGAACAGATACGCAGTATTTT. Full variable domain (missing parts from reference TRBV7-2 and TRBJ2-3): GAGVSQSPSNKVTEKGKDVELRCDPISGHTALYWYRQSLGQGLEFLIYFQGNSAPDKSGLPSDRFSAERTGGSVSTLTIQRTQQEDSAVYLCASSLVRGTDTQYFGPGTRLTVL.